This T cell receptor (beta chain) was recorded in a study of radiotherapy plus CTLA-4 blockade in lung cancer. Study information: Objective response was observed in around a sixth of patients, and disease control in 31%.

Study-level findings and limits: In blood, TCR clones derived from the tumor expanded after radiotherapy plus ipilimumab. Per reports, early blood T cell clone dynamics, plus interferon-beta, forecast response most strongly.

The CDR3 is 14 amino acids. The ends lost 5 bases at V and 0 bases at J; junction bases unmatched: 3. CDR1 SGHTA and CDR2 FQGNSA come from the germline V gene. TCRdb's copy holds only in-frame clones and misses some; the assay was immunoSEQ multiplex PCR. The sample shows roughly 71,000 clones, roughly 80% of them seen only once. Ipilimumab CTLA-4 blockade and focal radiation were given to patients with chemo-refractory metastatic non-small-cell lung cancer. Worth noting for this clone: Its matching antigen is unknown.

The chain recombines TRBV7-2 with TRBJ1-1; 7 bases are shared with TRBD1. The sample in question was peripheral blood, obtained from a patient treated with radiotherapy plus ipilimumab. This receptor was taken from a human donor with non-small cell lung cancer who had a complete response to radiotherapy plus ipilimumab. This chain's CDR3 is CASSVTGLNTEAFF. The CDR3 region has the DNA TGTGCCAGCAGCGTGACAGGGTTGAACACTGAAGCTTTCTTT. The entire variable domain, with the rest obtained from reference TRBV7-2 and TRBJ1-1, is as follows: GAGVSQSPSNKVTEKGKDVELRCDPISGHTALYWYRQSLGQGLEFLIYFQGNSAPDKSGLPSDRFSAERTGGSVSTLTIQRTQQEDSAVYLCASSVTGLNTEAFFGQGTRLTVV.